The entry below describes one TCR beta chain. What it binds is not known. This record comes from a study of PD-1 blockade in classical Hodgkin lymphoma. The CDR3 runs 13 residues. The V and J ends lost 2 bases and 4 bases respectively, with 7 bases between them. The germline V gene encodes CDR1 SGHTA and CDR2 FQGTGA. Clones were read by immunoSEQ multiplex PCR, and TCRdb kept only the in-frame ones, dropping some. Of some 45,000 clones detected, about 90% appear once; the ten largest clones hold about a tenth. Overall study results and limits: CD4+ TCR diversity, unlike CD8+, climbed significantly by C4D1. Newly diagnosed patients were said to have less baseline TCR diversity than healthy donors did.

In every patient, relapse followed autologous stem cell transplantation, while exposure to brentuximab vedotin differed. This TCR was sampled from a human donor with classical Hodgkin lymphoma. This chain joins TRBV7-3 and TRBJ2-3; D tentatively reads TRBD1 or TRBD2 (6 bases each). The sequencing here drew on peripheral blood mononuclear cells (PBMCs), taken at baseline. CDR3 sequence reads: CASSLGGPDTQYF. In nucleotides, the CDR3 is TGTGCCAGCAGCTTAGGGGGGCCAGATACGCAGTATTTT.